This is a list of T cell receptor beta chains from one sample in a study of beta chain features in type 1 diabetes. Assay: immunoSEQ multiplex PCR; the TCRdb copy retains only in-frame clones and omits some. Among a few hundred thousand clones listed, more than 13% were seen once. Input material: naive CD4+ T cells from blood. These TCRs come from a woman between 18 and 29 years old in good health. Both conserved end residues are part of each CDR3. The D gene is left open where the match is weak. Rows may omit the clone size; those that give it use once, few, many or a size class.

-,TRBJ2-7,TRBD1,TRBV6-1,TGTGCCAGCAGGGTCCGGGACAGGGACTACGAGCAGTACTTC,CASRVRDRDYEQYF
-,TRBJ1-2,TRBD1,TRBV4-1,TGCGCCAGCAGCCAAGGGCAGGGGGCTTTAGGGTATGGCTACACCTTC,CASSQGQGALGYGYTF
few,TRBJ2-3,-,TRBV7-2,TGTGCCAGCAGCTTAGAGGGGACTGATACGCAGTATTTT,CASSLEGTDTQYF
-,TRBJ2-1,-,TRBV7-9,TGTGCCAGCAGCTTAGCGTCCGGGTCCCCTGAGCAGTTCTTC,CASSLASGSPEQFF
-,TRBJ1-1,-,TRBV29-1,TGCAGCGTTGAAATCGGACAAGTTGGTTTCTTT,CSVEIGQVGFF
-,TRBJ1-4,-,TRBV5-1,TGCGCCAGCAGCCCCCAGGGTCCTAATGAAAAACTGTTTTTT,CASSPQGPNEKLFF
few,TRBJ2-7,-,TRBV5-4,TGTGCCAGCAGCCTTAATACGGGAGCCGGTCACTACGAGCAGTACTTC,CASSLNTGAGHYEQYF
few,TRBJ2-1,-,TRBV2,TGTGCCAGCAGCGTACAGGGTTTCAATGAGCAGTTCTTC,CASSVQGFNEQFF
-,TRBJ2-1,TRBD2,TRBV7-8,TGTGCCAGCAGCTTAGTATTAGCGGGAGTGAATGAGCAGTTCTTC,CASSLVLAGVNEQFF
-,TRBJ1-1,-,TRBV6-5,TGTGCCAGCAGATTCGACAGAAACACTGAAGCTTTCTTT,CASRFDRNTEAFF
-,TRBJ2-3,TRBD2,TRBV4-2,TGTGCCAGCAGCCAAGGGAGGGAGGGCCAAAGTTCCAGACGCACAGATACGCAGTATTTT,CASSQGREGQSSRRTDTQYF
-,TRBJ2-7,TRBD2,TRBV5-1,TGCGCCAGCAGCGGAGAGCGGGAGGAGGACGAGCAGTACTTC,CASSGEREEDEQYF
-,TRBJ1-1,TRBD1,TRBV10-3,TGTGCCATCAGTGAGACAGGGGACACTGAAGCTTTCTTT,CAISETGDTEAFF
-,TRBJ2-1,-,TRBV2,TGTGCCAGGGGGGGTGGGGCGACGGTCAATGAGCAGTTCTTC,CARGGGATVNEQFF
few,TRBJ2-1,TRBD2,TRBV5-5,TGTGCCAGCAGCTTGGGGCTAGCGGCCTACAATGAGCAGTTCTTC,CASSLGLAAYNEQFF
few,TRBJ2-7,TRBD1,TRBV7-9,TGTGCCAGCAGCTTAGGGACAGGGACCCACGAGCAGTACTTC,CASSLGTGTHEQYF
few,TRBJ1-2,-,TRBV6-5,TGTGCCAGCGGCAGGCAGGGTCGTGGCTACACCTTC,CASGRQGRGYTF
few,TRBJ2-1,TRBD2,TRBV7-2,TGTGCCAGCAGCTTTACCGGGACTACCCAGGATGAGCAGTTCTTC,CASSFTGTTQDEQFF
-,TRBJ2-1,-,TRBV15,TGTGCCACCAGCAGAGTTCTTGGTTCCCGAGACAGGTACCTAACTGGTGAGCAGTTCTTC,CATSRVLGSRDRYLTGEQFF
-,TRBJ2-5,-,TRBV7-2,TGTGCCAGCAGCTCCAACCCACTAAGCGCAGAGACCCAGTACTTC,CASSSNPLSAETQYF
-,TRBJ2-1,TRBD2,TRBV29-1,TGCAGCGTTGAAAAAGGGGGGACTAGCGACTACAATGAGCAGTTCTTC,CSVEKGGTSDYNEQFF
-,TRBJ1-2,-,TRBV6-5,TGTGCCAGCAGTTACTCGTACACCCTTAGGGGCCATGGCTACACCTTC,CASSYSYTLRGHGYTF
-,TRBJ2-6,-,TRBV11-1,TGTGCCAGCAGCTTATTGTCCAGGTCTGGGGCCAACGTCCTGACTTTC,CASSLLSRSGANVLTF
few,TRBJ1-1,-,TRBV28,TGTGCCAGCAGACGAGGCGGGGGAAGCACTGAAGCTTTCTTT,CASRRGGGSTEAFF
-,TRBJ2-6,-,TRBV30,TGTGCCTGGAGTGGAGGACAGATGTCTGGGGCCAACGTCCTGACTTTC,CAWSGGQMSGANVLTF
few,TRBJ2-7,TRBD1,TRBV4-1,TGCGCCAGCAGTAGAGGGAGCGCGACAGGGACGGGCGAGCAGTACTTC,CASSRGSATGTGEQYF
few,TRBJ1-1,-,TRBV2,TGTGCCAGCACCCGGGGACTGATGAACACTGAAGCTTTCTTT,CASTRGLMNTEAFF
few,TRBJ2-4,TRBD1,TRBV28,TGTGCCAGCAGTTTATGGTCAGGGGGAAAAAACATTCAGTACTTC,CASSLWSGGKNIQYF
-,TRBJ1-2,TRBD1,TRBV11-2,TGTGCCAGCAGCTTAGATGGGACAGGGAAGGGCTATGGCTACACCTTC,CASSLDGTGKGYGYTF
-,TRBJ1-2,-,TRBV19,TGTGCCAGTAGTGTCCGAAGCCATGGCTACACCTTC,CASSVRSHGYTF
-,TRBJ1-5,-,TRBV30,TGTGCCTGGAGTCGACAGTTCAATCAGCCCCAGCATTTT,CAWSRQFNQPQHF
-,TRBJ2-5,-,TRBV7-9,TGTGCCAGCAGCCTATCGGGACTCCGAGAGACCCAGTACTTC,CASSLSGLRETQYF
-,TRBJ1-3,-,TRBV4-2,TGTGCGTCAGGGGAGGGTTCTGGAAACACCATATATTTT,CASGEGSGNTIYF
few,TRBJ2-1,-,TRBV4-1,TGCGCCAGCAGCCAAGGCGCGGCGTGGGGAGACAATGAGCAGTTCTTC,CASSQGAAWGDNEQFF
few,TRBJ2-3,TRBD2,TRBV4-3,TGCGCCAGCAGCCAAGCCCTAGCGGGAGATACGCAGTATTTT,CASSQALAGDTQYF
few,TRBJ2-3,TRBD2,TRBV4-1,TGCGCCAGCAGCTCACACGGGACTAGAGCAGATACGCAGTATTTT,CASSSHGTRADTQYF
-,TRBJ2-1,-,TRBV9,TGTGCCAGCAGCGTAGGGGCTAGCCTTAGCTCCTACAATGAGCAGTTCTTC,CASSVGASLSSYNEQFF
-,TRBJ2-5,-,TRBV25-1,TGTGCCCCCCCGGTGTACCAAGAGACCCAGTACTTC,CAPPVYQETQYF
few,TRBJ1-2,-,TRBV7-9,TGTGCCAGCAGCTTAGCGAATCCCGGGCAGGGGGGCTACACCTTC,CASSLANPGQGGYTF
few,TRBJ2-7,-,TRBV29-1,TGCAGCGCCCACAGGGTCAACTCCTACGAGCAGTACTTC,CSAHRVNSYEQYF
-,TRBJ1-1,TRBD1,TRBV5-1,TGCGCCAGCAGCTTAGGGACAGGGGAGCCTGAAGCTTTCTTT,CASSLGTGEPEAFF
-,TRBJ2-5,-,TRBV15,TGTGCCACCAGCAGAGGCGGGGAGACCCAGTACTTC,CATSRGGETQYF
-,TRBJ2-1,TRBD1,TRBV28,TGTGCCAGCAGTTTTGCGACAGGGGTAATGGGGAGTGTGTTCTTC,CASSFATGVMGSVFF
few,TRBJ2-7,TRBD2,TRBV30,TGTGCCGGTAGCGGGATAAACGAGCAGTACTTC,CAGSGINEQYF
-,TRBJ2-1,-,TRBV7-2,TGTGCCAGCAGCTTATCGTACGGGGAGCAGTTCTTC,CASSLSYGEQFF
-,TRBJ2-7,-,TRBV5-1,TGCGCCAGCAGCCCGAGAGGGAGACCCGAGTACGAGCAGTACTTC,CASSPRGRPEYEQYF
-,TRBJ2-2,-,TRBV9,TGTGCCAGCAGCTTAGGGGGAGTGGTGGCCGGGGAGCTGTTTTTT,CASSLGGVVAGELFF
-,TRBJ2-1,TRBD2,TRBV18,TGTGCCAGCTCACTACTAGCGGGAGGGCCCGGAAATGAGCAGTTCTTC,CASSLLAGGPGNEQFF
few,TRBJ2-7,-,TRBV21-1,TGTGCCTTACAGGGCTCGTCCTACGAGCAGTACTTC,CALQGSSYEQYF
-,TRBJ1-2,TRBD1,TRBV5-1,TGCGCCAGCAGCTTGGAAAACAGGGGGGGCGAAGGCTACACCTTC,CASSLENRGGEGYTF
-,TRBJ2-7,TRBD2,TRBV30,TGTGCCTGGAGCGCCACTAGCGGGAGTACCGCCGAGCAGTACTTC,CAWSATSGSTAEQYF
-,TRBJ2-1,TRBD2,TRBV20-1,TGCAGTGCTGCTGCTAGCGGGAGGCAGTTCTTC,CSAAASGRQFF
-,TRBJ1-1,-,TRBV7-9,TGTGCCAGCAGCTCCGGGGGTGAAGCTTTCTTT,CASSSGGEAFF
-,TRBJ1-2,-,TRBV6-5,TGTGCCAGCAGTGCCGCCCAGGGCCTGGATGGCTACACCTTC,CASSAAQGLDGYTF
few,TRBJ1-1,TRBD1,TRBV28,TGTGCCAGCAGTTTAGGGGACAGGGCCACTGAAGCTTTCTTT,CASSLGDRATEAFF
-,TRBJ2-7,-,TRBV4-3,TGCGCCAGCAGCCAAGACCCCCCGGAGGTGAGCTCCTACGAGCAGTACTTC,CASSQDPPEVSSYEQYF
few,TRBJ2-7,TRBD2,TRBV15,TGTGCCACCAGCAGAGCGGGAGGGCCTTTGAGAAACGAGCAGTACTTC,CATSRAGGPLRNEQYF
-,TRBJ2-6,-,TRBV7-9,TGTGCCAGCAGCGTATACAGCTCTGGGGCCAACGTCCTGACTTTC,CASSVYSSGANVLTF
few,TRBJ2-3,-,TRBV27,TGTGCCAGCAGTTTATCGACAACTGATACGCAGTATTTT,CASSLSTTDTQYF